This T cell receptor beta chain originates from a study of T-cell reconstitution after alpha-beta-depleted transplantation in children. TCRbeta library construction was performed incorporating unique molecular identifiers. TCRdb re-called the PCR reads through MiXCR, storing one row per CDR3 protein. The sample contains hundreds of thousands of distinct CDR3 sequences, 23% of which appear only once. This clonotype has more than one count but fewer than ten. Its target is unknown. In germline, CDR1 is DFQATT, CDR2 SNEGSKA (reference sequence). Trimming took off 3 bases at V and 7 bases at J, with 15 bases between the two ends. The CDR3 sequence is 13 residues long. Study outcomes and limitations: Several patients had high TCRbeta diversity at day 60; it came from surviving recipient T cells and thymic progenitors. The authors attributed T-cell counts and diversity one year after transplant mostly to newly produced T cells. Reportedly, alpha-beta T cells present about two months post-transplant originated from several hundred expanded clones of graft origin.

The receptor's source is a boy in the first two years of life who had a stem cell transplant for acute myeloid leukemia, so the T cells may come from the graft donor. V and J are TRBV20-1 and TRBJ1-2; tentatively, D is TRBD1 (5 bases). The specimen comprised PBMCs, mostly from graft donor cells, sampled 360 days after TCRalphabeta/CD19-depleted stem cell transplant. The CDR3 DNA follows: TGCAGTGCTAGTAATCGGGGGAGAGGTGGCTACACCTTC. It codes for CSASNRGRGGYTF.